This TCR beta chain was observed in a study of OX40 agonist ivuxolimab in advanced cancers. Study overall: Prior anti-PD-1, anti-PD-L1 or anti-CTLA-4 therapy did not bar entry, and roughly 40% had some. Three patients, one with hepatocellular carcinoma and two with cutaneous melanoma, achieved partial responses.

There are 15 residues in the CDR3. Germline assignment: CDR1 SGDLS and CDR2 YYNGEE. Trimming cost V 4 bases and J 4 bases, with 15 bases left between them. Libraries were prepared by immunoSEQ multiplex PCR; TCRdb keeps only in-frame clonotypes and omits some of them. Among around 76,000 clones listed, around four fifths were seen once. This clonotype was sampled from an adult with an advanced solid tumor such as melanoma, head and neck, liver or kidney cancer. The sample consisted of CD4+ or CD8+ T cells sorted from blood, taken in a trial of the OX40 agonist ivuxolimab. This chain connects TRBV9 to TRBJ2-1; D possibly corresponds to TRBD2 (5 bases). The CDR3 nucleotides read TGTGCCAGCAGCTGGACTTATTCATTTTACAATGAGCAGTTCTTC. This translates into CASSWTYSFYNEQFF.